Following are 20 T cell receptor beta chains from one sample sequenced in a study of PD-1 blockade in classical Hodgkin lymphoma. Autologous stem cell transplantation was followed by relapse in every patient, and brentuximab vedotin exposure varied. Produced via immunoSEQ multiplex PCR; TCRdb's table is partial and in-frame only. The sample includes around 4,700 clones, approximately 64% of them seen just once. Sequences were derived from peripheral blood mononuclear cells (PBMCs), sampled before the second cycle of nivolumab. Every receptor here comes from a human donor with classical Hodgkin lymphoma.

The V and J genes are TRBV5-4 and TRBJ2-3, with 7 bases aligning to TRBD2. V lost 4 bases, J lost 7 bases, and 15 bases stayed unmatched. The CDR3 covers 16 residues. The germline CDR1 and CDR2 sequences are SGHNT and YYREEE (reference sequence). The CDR3 region is CASSPTTGGSIHTQYF. CDR3 DNA sequence: TGTGCCAGCAGCCCCACGACTGGCGGGAGTATCCATACGCAGTATTTT.

This clone was seen a few times. V is TRBV29-1 and J is TRBJ1-1; D is unclear. The ends were cut back, 7 bases at V and 0 bases at J, with 12 bases in the middle. From germline, CDR1 is SQVTM and CDR2 ANQGSEA. CDR3 length equals 13 residues. The CDR3 DNA sequence: TGCAGCGGGAGGGCAAGTTTGAACACTGAAGCTTTCTTT. Protein: CSGRASLNTEAFF.

This clone qualifies as medium-sized. The chain uses TRBV19 and TRBJ2-7, with 12 bases matching TRBD2. The CDR3 sequence is 15 residues long. In germline, CDR1 is LNHDA, CDR2 SQIVND (reference sequence). With V trimmed by 6 bases and J by 1 base, 4 bases remained unmatched. CDR3 loop: CASRFGLAGSYEQYF. As DNA, the CDR3 is TGTGCCAGTAGATTTGGACTAGCGGGATCCTACGAGCAGTACTTC.

The chain uses TRBV7-2 and TRBJ1-2, with D possibly matching TRBD1 (6 bases). This CDR3 contains 15 residues. V was clipped by 7 bases and J by 4 bases, with 19 bases between them. Germline assignment: CDR1 SGHTA and CDR2 FQGNSA. CDR3 protein: CASTPKGVIGYGYTF. The CDR3 bases are TGTGCCAGCACCCCAAAGGGGGTAATCGGCTATGGCTACACCTTC.

This rearrangement joins TRBV19 to TRBJ1-1; tentatively, D is TRBD1 (5 bases). V lost 6 bases and J lost 5, with 13 bases in between. The CDR3 extends over 13 amino acids. The germline CDR1 and CDR2 sequences are LNHDA and SQIVND (reference sequence). The CDR3 DNA reads as TGTGCCAGTAGGCTGGAGGGACGGACTGAAGCTTTCTTT. Translated: CASRLEGRTEAFF.

This chain links TRBV4-2 with TRBJ1-6, with 7 bases fitting TRBD1. V lost 0 bases and J lost 4; bases outside the gene matches: 3. This CDR3 is 16 amino acids long. Looked up from germline, CDR1 is LGHNA and CDR2 is YNFKEQ. The CDR3 region has the DNA TGTGCCAGCAGCCAAGACCCCAGGGGGTATAATTCACCCCTCCACTTT. This gives the protein CASSQDPRGYNSPLHF.

The V gene is TRBV30, the J gene TRBJ2-1; TRBD2 matches 7 bases. The CDR3 loop spans 14 amino acids. After removal of 4 bases from V and 5 bases from J, the junction contained 8 bases not matched to a gene. CDR1 and CDR2 (germline): GTSNPN, SVGIG (reference sequence). CDR3 protein: CAWTPRLAHNEQFF. The CDR3 bases are TGTGCCTGGACCCCGAGACTAGCCCACAATGAGCAGTTCTTC. Complete variable domain (other parts from reference TRBV30 and TRBJ2-1): SQTIHQWPATLVQPVGSPLSLECTVEGTSNPNLYWYRQAAGRGLQLLFYSVGIGQISSEVPQNLSASRPQDRQFILSSKKLLLSDSGFYLCAWTPRLAHNEQFFGPGTRLTVL.

The CDR3 is CASSLDRASPNSPLHF. In nucleotides, the CDR3 is TGTGCCAGCAGCTTAGATAGGGCATCCCCTAATTCACCCCTCCACTTT. This chain joins TRBV7-8 and TRBJ1-6, with D hard to call. Trimming removed 1 base at V and 6 bases at J, with 13 bases between. The CDR3 extends over 16 amino acids. The V gene's germline CDR1 is SGHVS and CDR2 FQNEAQ.

The rearrangement links TRBV27 to TRBJ1-2; 7 bases line up with TRBD1. The length of the CDR3 is 15 residues. Germline V gene lookup returns CDR1 MNHEY and CDR2 SMNVEV (reference sequence). The ends lost 5 bases at V and 7 bases at J; junction bases unmatched: 13. CDR3: CASSLTPEGAGGYTF. The CDR3 nucleotides are TGTGCCAGCAGTCTGACCCCAGAGGGGGCAGGTGGCTACACCTTC.

The rearrangement links TRBV19 to TRBJ1-1; no clear D. Germline loops: CDR1 LNHDA, CDR2 SQIVND (reference sequence). The germline V and J ends were trimmed by 0 bases and 7 bases, with 12 bases remaining between them. The CDR3 has 14 amino acids. CDR3 in amino acids: CASSIDWEVGEAFF. The CDR3 coding sequence is TGTGCCAGTAGTATAGATTGGGAGGTTGGTGAAGCTTTCTTT.

This clone is labeled as hyperexpanded. The same CDR3 arises from other DNA sequences in this sample as well. The J gene is TRBJ1-1, the V gene TRBV27; a possible D gene is TRBD1 (5 bases). The CDR3 covers 13 residues. The V and J ends lost 5 bases and 3 bases respectively, with 10 bases between them. Germline V lookup: CDR1 MNHEY, CDR2 SMNVEV (reference sequence). CDR3 protein: CASSPRDYTEAFF. The CDR3 coding sequence is TGTGCCAGCAGTCCGAGGGACTACACTGAAGCTTTCTTT.

The V call is TRBV4-3, the J call TRBJ2-7; 7 bases map to TRBD1. Per the germline V gene, CDR1 is LGHNA and CDR2 is YSLEER. The CDR3 spans 14 residues. V was clipped by 4 bases and J by 7 bases; unmatched bases: 10. In DNA form, the CDR3 reads TGCGCCAGCAGCCTCTACAGGGGTCTGGGGGAGCAGTACTTC. Encoded protein: CASSLYRGLGEQYF.

The chain uses TRBV4-1 and TRBJ2-7; D uncertain. The germline V gene has CDR1 MGHRA and CDR2 YSYEKL. V gave up 0 bases and J gave up 4 bases, with 10 bases separating them. This CDR3 is 14 amino acids long. CDR3: CASSQDLERYEQYF. DNA of the CDR3: TGCGCCAGCAGCCAAGATCTCGAGAGGTACGAGCAGTACTTC.

The chain combines TRBV28 with TRBJ2-7; the D gene could be TRBD1 or TRBD2 (5 bases each). The CDR3 consists of 13 residues. V gave up 10 bases and J gave up 4 bases, with 17 bases separating them. Germline loops: CDR1 MDHEN, CDR2 SYDVKM. CDR3 nucleotide sequence: TGTGCCACCCTTGAGGGGTCAAGGTACGAGCAGTACTTC. Protein: CATLEGSRYEQYF.

This chain links TRBV5-1 with TRBJ1-6; 8 nucleotides agree with TRBD1. The CDR3 is 15 residues long. V dropped 4 bases and J dropped 8; count of bases not matched to a gene: 8. The germline CDR1 and CDR2 sequences are SGHRS and YFSETQ. CDR3: CASSPSATGDSPLHF. DNA of the CDR3: TGCGCCAGCAGCCCCTCCGCGACAGGGGATTCACCCCTCCACTTT.

In its sample, this clone was seen a few times. The chain combines TRBV5-1 with TRBJ2-2; 7 bases map to TRBD1. CDR1 and CDR2 from the germline V gene are SGHRS and YFSETQ. V lost 2 bases and J lost 4; bases outside the gene matches: 2. The CDR3 has 14 amino acids. The DNA for the CDR3 is TGCGCCAGCAGCTTTGAGGGGGCCACCGGGGAGCTGTTTTTT. Amino acid sequence: CASSFEGATGELFF.

The V call is TRBV6-4, the J call TRBJ2-1; 8 bases are shared with TRBD1. V lost 2 bases and J lost 3; bases outside the gene matches: 3. Germline V gene lookup returns CDR1 MRHNA and CDR2 SNTAGT. CDR3 length: 15 amino acids. CDR3 nucleotide sequence: TGTGCCAGCAGTGACACACAGGGGGACTACAATGAGCAGTTCTTC. Translation gives CASSDTQGDYNEQFF.

This clone occurred once. The chain links TRBV10-3 to TRBJ2-2; possibly TRBD1 for D (5 bases). The V and J ends lost 8 bases and 5 bases respectively, with 15 bases between them. Germline assignment: CDR1 ENHRY and CDR2 SYGVKD. The CDR3 runs to 14 residues. The CDR3 coding sequence is TGTGCCATCTCCCTCCAGGGTATGACCGGGGAGCTGTTTTTT. Encoded protein: CAISLQGMTGELFF.

This clone was seen more than once but under ten times. In nucleotides, the CDR3 is TGTGCCTGGAGTATCTCTAGCGGGAGCGGGTACGAGCAGTACTTC. Its protein is CAWSISSGSGYEQYF. The chain joins TRBV30 to TRBJ2-7; TRBD2 agrees at 10 bases. The CDR3 length is 15 residues. Germline CDR1 and CDR2: GTSNPN and SVGIG (reference sequence). V lost 2 bases to trimming and J lost 4 bases; unmatched junction nucleotides: 8.

The rearrangement uses TRBV25-1 and TRBJ1-4; D perhaps matches TRBD1 (6 bases). The ends were cut back, 3 bases at V and 10 bases at J, with 9 bases in the middle. The CDR3 spans 12 residues. CDR1 MGHDK and CDR2 SYGVNS come from the germline V gene. In DNA form, the CDR3 reads TGTGCCAGCAGTGAGGGGGCCGGAAAACTGTTTTTT. Translation gives CASSEGAGKLFF.